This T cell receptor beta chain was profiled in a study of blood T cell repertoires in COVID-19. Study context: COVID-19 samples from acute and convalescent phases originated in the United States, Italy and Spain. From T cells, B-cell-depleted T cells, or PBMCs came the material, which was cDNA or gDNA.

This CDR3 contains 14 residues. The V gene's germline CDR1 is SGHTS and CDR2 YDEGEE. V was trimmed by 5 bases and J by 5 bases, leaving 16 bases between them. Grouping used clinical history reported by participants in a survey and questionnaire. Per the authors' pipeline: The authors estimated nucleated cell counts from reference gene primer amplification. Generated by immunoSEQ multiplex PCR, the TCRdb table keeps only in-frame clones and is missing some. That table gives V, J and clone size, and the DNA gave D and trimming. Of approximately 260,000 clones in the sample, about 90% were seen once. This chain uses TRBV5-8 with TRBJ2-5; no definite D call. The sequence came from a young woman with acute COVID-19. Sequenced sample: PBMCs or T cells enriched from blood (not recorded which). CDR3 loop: CASSRPMGYETQYF. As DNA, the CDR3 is TGTGCCAGCAGTCGCCCCATGGGCTACGAGACCCAGTACTTC.